The 21 T cell receptor beta chains below come from one sample, sequenced in a study of shared clonotypes between healthy human individuals. The table came from immunoSEQ multiplex PCR; TCRdb's copy has only in-frame clones and leaves some out. This sample has over 400,000 clones; about 96% occur once, and the top ten carry 0.05% to 0.07%. The sample consisted of naive CD4+ T cells sorted from blood. Specified subset: CD45RA+ positively selected. The receptors shown here come from a woman aged 25 to 39 in good health.

The chain couples TRBV5-1 to TRBJ2-7; 15 nucleotides align to TRBD2. With 4 bases clipped from V and 5 bases from J, the junction kept 7 bases outside the gene matches. The CDR3 runs 16 residues. CDR1 is SGHRS, CDR2 YFSETQ, per germline. In DNA form, the CDR3 reads TGCGCCAGCAGCGTCGGACTAGCGGGAGGGAACGACGAGCAGTACTTC. Its translation: CASSVGLAGGNDEQYF.

The V and J genes are TRBV4-2 and TRBJ2-1, with D perhaps matching TRBD2 (5 bases). V shed 4 bases and J shed 6 bases, with 25 bases lying between them. CDR1 and CDR2 from the germline V gene are LGHNA and YNFKEQ. CDR3 length: 18 amino acids. The CDR3 sequence: CASSPPNIEGVGVNEQFF. Written as DNA, the CDR3 is TGTGCCAGCAGCCCCCCCAATATTGAGGGAGTAGGAGTCAATGAGCAGTTCTTC.

This clone turned up a few times. The chain joins TRBV5-6 to TRBJ1-3; maybe TRBD1 (5 bases). In germline, CDR1 is SGHDT, CDR2 YYEEEE. CDR3 length equals 14 residues. The V and J ends lost 5 bases and 0 bases respectively, with 9 bases between them. CDR3 protein: CASRTGHSGNTIYF. In nucleotides, the CDR3 is TGTGCCAGCAGGACGGGGCACTCTGGAAACACCATATATTTT.

Remarks on this clone: Other DNA sequences within the sample encode an identical CDR3. The V and J genes are TRBV27 and TRBJ1-5; D gene uncertain. With 3 bases removed from V and 2 bases from J, the gap between germline ends came to 5 bases. CDR3 length equals 13 residues. Germline V gives CDR1 MNHEY, CDR2 SMNVEV (reference sequence). CDR3 amino acids: CASSFTGNQPQHF. CDR3 coding DNA: TGTGCCAGCAGTTTTACTGGCAATCAGCCCCAGCATTTT.

The chain is built from TRBV6-1 and TRBJ1-5, with D hard to call. The germline V and J ends were trimmed by 5 bases and 2 bases, with 13 bases remaining between them. The germline CDR1 and CDR2 sequences are MNHNS and SASEGT. This CDR3 has 15 amino acids. The CDR3 DNA sequence: TGTGCCAGCAGTATGGCAGGCGCTCGCAATCAGCCCCAGCATTTT. Translated, it gives CASSMAGARNQPQHF.

Here the CDR3 DNA reads TGCGCCAGCAGCGTCAGTTGGGCTAGCGGGAGGGCCCGTTCATACGAGCAGTACTTC. Its protein is CASSVSWASGRARSYEQYF. The chain is built from TRBV4-1 and TRBJ2-5; 12 nucleotides align to TRBD2. The tail of the sequence fits TRBJ2-7 better, so the J call may be wrong. CDR1 MGHRA and CDR2 YSYEKL come from the germline V gene. This CDR3 region has 19 residues.

This sequence joins TRBV4-1 and TRBJ1-2; 9 bases agree with TRBD1. Trimming at V came to 3 bases and at J to 4 bases, leaving 12 bases not matched to a gene. The CDR3 contains 17 residues. Germline V gene sequence: CDR1 MGHRA, CDR2 YSYEKL. CDR3 coding DNA: TGCGCCAGCAGCCATTACCCCGGGGACAGGGAGTTCTATGGCTACACCTTC. Its protein product is CASSHYPGDREFYGYTF.

The chain combines TRBV4-1 with TRBJ2-5, with TRBD1 matching over 9 bases. J lost 2 bases, V lost 1 base, and 5 bases had no gene match. This CDR3 region has 16 residues. CDR1 MGHRA and CDR2 YSYEKL come from the germline V gene. CDR3 sequence (DNA): TGCGCCAGCAGCCAAGGTTCGGGGACAGGGCAAGAGACCCAGTACTTC. Protein product: CASSQGSGTGQETQYF.

The chain couples TRBV28 to TRBJ1-5, with 8 bases fitting TRBD1. The CDR3 runs 15 residues. Germline values: CDR1 MDHEN, CDR2 SYDVKM. The junction had 9 bases not matched to a gene; V was cut back by 4 bases and J by 7 bases. The CDR3 DNA sequence: TGTGCCAGCAGTTCCACCACAGGGGGAGCCCAGCCCCAGCATTTT. Amino acids: CASSSTTGGAQPQHF.

V and J are TRBV27 and TRBJ2-1, with 10 bases aligning to TRBD2. This CDR3 is 14 amino acids long. Per germline, CDR1 MNHEY and CDR2 SMNVEV (reference sequence). V was clipped by 7 bases and J by 4 bases; unmatched bases: 4. The DNA for the CDR3 is TGTGCCAGCAAGAGGACTAGCGGATACAATGAGCAGTTCTTC. Residues: CASKRTSGYNEQFF.

V and J are TRBV27 and TRBJ2-7; D is perhaps TRBD2 (5 bases). The germline CDR1 and CDR2 sequences are MNHEY and SMNVEV (reference sequence). This CDR3 region has 13 residues. V shed 3 bases and J shed 6 bases, with 12 bases lying between them. CDR3 nucleotide sequence: TGTGCCAGCAGTTTTAGAGGGTGGGGCGAGCAGTACTTC. It specifies CASSFRGWGEQYF.

This chain joins TRBV5-1 and TRBJ1-2, with TRBD1 matching over 10 bases. V lost 0 bases and J lost 7; bases outside the gene matches: 3. This CDR3 comprises 14 residues. From germline, CDR1 is SGHRS and CDR2 YFSETQ. The CDR3 spells CASSLVGDRGGYTF. The CDR3 DNA is TGCGCCAGCAGCTTGGTTGGGGACAGGGGTGGCTACACCTTC.

This chain links TRBV28 with TRBJ2-1, with a possible D match to TRBD2 (5 bases). Germline V CDR1 and CDR2: MDHEN, SYDVKM. Trimming pared 3 bases from V and 6 bases from J, leaving 15 bases between. CDR3 length: 15 residues. The CDR3 DNA sequence: TGTGCCAGCAGTTTTGGGCCAGCGGAAAGCAATGAGCAGTTCTTC. Amino acid sequence: CASSFGPAESNEQFF. Drawing the rest from reference TRBV28 and TRBJ2-1, the complete variable domain is DVKVTQSSRYLVKRTGEKVFLECVQDMDHENMFWYRQDPGLGLRLIYFSYDVKMKEKGDIPEGYSVSREKKERFSLILESASTNQTSMYLCASSFGPAESNEQFFGPGTRLTVL.

The rearrangement links TRBV7-3 to TRBJ2-2; TRBD2 is a possible D gene (6 bases). The CDR3 sequence is 16 residues long. Germline CDR1 reads SGHTA; CDR2 reads FQGTGA. Trimming took 4 bases from V and 0 from J, leaving 12 bases between them. CDR3 in amino acids: CASSYQGGTNTGELFF. The CDR3, as DNA: TGTGCCAGCAGCTACCAGGGAGGAACGAACACCGGGGAGCTGTTTTTT.

This clone was counted between two and nine times. The V and J genes are TRBV27 and TRBJ2-6; D gene ambiguous. The CDR3 has 14 amino acids. The germline V gene encodes CDR1 MNHEY and CDR2 SMNVEV (reference sequence). Trimming removed 4 bases from V and 3 bases from J, with 7 bases in between. This CDR3 is CASSSGFGANVLTF. CDR3 DNA sequence: TGTGCCAGCAGTTCTGGCTTTGGGGCCAACGTCCTGACTTTC.

This sequence joins TRBV5-6 and TRBJ2-7; 10 bases fit TRBD2. Germline CDR1 reads SGHDT; CDR2 reads YYEEEE. Trimming took 4 bases from V and 3 from J; bases not matched to a gene: 7. There are 15 residues in the CDR3. CDR3 sequence: CASSDLAGDHYEQYF. The DNA for the CDR3 is TGTGCCAGCAGCGATCTAGCGGGGGACCACTACGAGCAGTACTTC.

This rearrangement joins TRBV5-4 to TRBJ1-2, with D unclear. The CDR3 sequence is 16 residues long. Trimming removed 7 bases from V and 5 bases from J, with 24 bases in between. Germline CDR1 SGHNT, CDR2 YYREEE (reference sequence). CDR3 region: CASGPAGGPAQYGYTF. The CDR3 DNA reads as TGTGCCAGCGGACCGGCGGGTGGTCCGGCGCAGTATGGCTACACCTTC.

The chain recombines TRBV5-1 with TRBJ2-3, with TRBD2 matching over 9 bases. This CDR3 has 14 amino acids. CDR1 is SGHRS and CDR2 is YFSETQ in the germline V gene. Germline trimming cut 4 bases from V and 7 bases from J; bases unmatched to any gene: 7. CDR3 bases: TGCGCCAGCAGCCCATCTAGCGGGACGAATACGCAGTATTTT. Its translation is CASSPSSGTNTQYF.

The V call is TRBV10-2, the J call TRBJ2-1; 9 bases align to TRBD2. CDR3 length: 14 amino acids. The V gene end was trimmed by 6 bases and the J gene end by 6 bases; junction bases not matched to a gene: 6. Per germline, CDR1 WSHSY and CDR2 SAAADI. The CDR3: CASRWREGSNEQFF. In DNA, the CDR3 is TGCGCCAGCAGGTGGCGGGAGGGTAGCAATGAGCAGTTCTTC.

The V call is TRBV2, the J call TRBJ2-7; D ambiguous. V dropped 8 bases and J dropped 2 bases, with 10 bases sitting between them. Looked up from germline, CDR1 is SNHLY and CDR2 is FYNNEI. The CDR3 extends over 12 amino acids. CDR3 coding DNA: TGTGCCAGCCGGACGGTCACCTACGAGCAGTACTTC. Its protein product is CASRTVTYEQYF.

The chain joins TRBV19 to TRBJ2-1, with 7 bases lining up with TRBD1. The CDR3 contains 15 residues. The V gene's germline CDR1 is LNHDA and CDR2 SQIVND (reference sequence). With 10 bases clipped from V and 4 bases from J, the junction kept 13 bases outside the gene matches. CDR3 sequence (DNA): TGTGCCACCTCAATAAGGGGACAGATTTACAATGAGCAGTTCTTC. Encoded protein: CATSIRGQIYNEQFF. The variable domain in full, completed from reference TRBV19 and TRBJ2-1, reads DGGITQSPKYLFRKEGQNVTLSCEQNLNHDAMYWYRQDPGQGLRLIYYSQIVNDFQKGDIAEGYSVSREKKESFPLTVTSAQKNPTAFYLCATSIRGQIYNEQFFGPGTRLTVL.